The 23 T cell receptor beta chains presented below share a single source sample, sequenced in a study of cytomegalovirus exposure and HLA in healthy donors. Researchers ran the PCR with 60 Vbeta and 13 Jbeta primers. The protocol was immunoSEQ multiplex PCR, while the TCRdb copy is restricted to in-frame clones and leaves out a portion. The sample gives around 150,000 clones, around 74% of which show up once; about 2% is in the top ten. Sequencing was performed on PBMCs. The receptor set was obtained from a female donor in good health and CMV-seronegative.

V gene TRBV13 combines with J gene TRBJ2-1, with TRBD2 as a possible D gene (6 bases). The CDR3 covers 15 residues. V was shortened by 0 bases and J by 4 bases, with 10 bases between the two germline ends. Germline V gene sequence: CDR1 PRHDT, CDR2 FYEKMQ (reference sequence). Here the CDR3 reads CASSLGTRGYNEQFF. The CDR3 DNA is TGTGCCAGCAGCTTAGGGACTAGGGGATACAATGAGCAGTTCTTC.

Turning to this clone: Different DNA sequences within this sample yield the same CDR3. The chain links TRBV9 to TRBJ2-1; 8 bases align to TRBD2. With 0 bases clipped from V and 3 bases from J, the junction kept 2 bases outside the gene matches. This CDR3 spans 15 amino acids. Looked up from germline, CDR1 is SGDLS and CDR2 is YYNGEE. CDR3 sequence: CASSVGTSGYNEQFF. CDR3 bases: TGTGCCAGCAGCGTAGGTACTAGCGGCTACAATGAGCAGTTCTTC.

The chain links TRBV18 to TRBJ2-6, with TRBD2 matching 7 bases. Germline V CDR1 and CDR2: KGHSH, LQKENI. The CDR3 length is 16 residues. After removal of 6 bases from V and 1 base from J, the junction contained 6 bases not matched to a gene. The CDR3 nucleotides are TGTGCCAGCTCCACTACAGCGGGATCTGGGGCCAACGTCCTGACTTTC. Protein product: CASSTTAGSGANVLTF.

The rearrangement uses TRBV30 and TRBJ1-4; 8 positions match TRBD1. Germline CDR1 reads GTSNPN; CDR2 reads SVGIG (reference sequence). With 0 bases clipped from V and 8 bases from J, the junction kept 8 bases outside the gene matches. The CDR3 runs 15 residues. The CDR3 protein is CAWSVPQGAGEKLFF. The CDR3 DNA reads as TGTGCCTGGAGTGTACCCCAGGGGGCAGGGGAAAAACTGTTTTTT.

V gene TRBV19 combines with J gene TRBJ1-5, with TRBD1 identical over 8 bases. Germline V gives CDR1 LNHDA, CDR2 SQIVND (reference sequence). The CDR3 totals 14 residues. With V trimmed by 5 bases and J by 4 bases, 4 bases remained unmatched. CDR3 sequence reads: CASSARTGNQPQHF. The CDR3 DNA reads as TGTGCCAGTAGTGCTCGGACAGGGAATCAGCCCCAGCATTTT.

A single count supports this clone. The rearrangement joins TRBV5-1 to TRBJ1-1, with 7 bases fitting TRBD1. J gave up 5 bases and V 4 bases, and 17 bases lay outside the gene matches. The CDR3 is 17 residues long. Germline assignment: CDR1 SGHRS and CDR2 YFSETQ. The CDR3 DNA follows: TGCGCCAGCAGCCCCCAAGGAGAGGGGGCGAGGTTAACTGAAGCTTTCTTT. Amino acids: CASSPQGEGARLTEAFF.

This clone occurred a few times. The V gene is TRBV11-1, the J gene TRBJ2-3, with D unresolved. The CDR3 runs to 15 residues. Trimming left V 2 bases short and J 2 bases short, with 11 bases between. CDR1 is SGHAT, CDR2 FQDESV, per germline (reference sequence). The CDR3 DNA reads TGTGCCAGCAGCTTAATGCTGGTAGACACAGATACGCAGTATTTT. Its translation is CASSLMLVDTDTQYF.

In this sample, this clone turned up a few times. This chain uses TRBV11-3 with TRBJ2-2; TRBD2 agrees at 10 bases. CDR3 length equals 16 residues. V lost 1 base to trimming and J lost 1 base; unmatched junction nucleotides: 0. Germline-derived CDR1 and CDR2 are SGHNT and YENEEA. For the CDR3, the DNA is TGTGCCAGCAGCTTAGCTAGCGGGGGGAACACCGGGGAGCTGTTTTTT. Its protein is CASSLASGGNTGELFF.

The chain recombines TRBV29-1 with TRBJ1-1; no clear D gene. The CDR3 has 11 residues. Germline CDR1 is SQVTM and CDR2 is ANQGSEA. Trimming took 7 bases from V and 7 from J, leaving 13 bases between them. Here the CDR3 reads CSGDTGNEAFF. In nucleotides, the CDR3 is TGCAGCGGCGATACCGGGAATGAAGCTTTCTTT. The full variable domain, completed using reference TRBV29-1 and TRBJ1-1, is SAVISQKPSRDICQRGTSLTIQCQVDSQVTMMFWYRQQPGQSLTLIATANQGSEATYESGFVIDKFPISRPNLTFSTLTVSNMSPEDSSIYLCSGDTGNEAFFGQGTRLTVV.

The chain has TRBV7-3 and TRBJ2-7; TRBD1 matches at 7 bases. The CDR3 runs to 15 residues. Germline CDR1 reads SGHTA; CDR2 reads FQGTGA. The V gene end was trimmed by 2 bases and the J gene end by 1 base; junction bases not matched to a gene: 5. DNA of the CDR3: TGTGCCAGCAGCTTAGACAGGGCCGCTTCCTACGAGCAGTACTTC. Encoded protein: CASSLDRAASYEQYF.

This clone was counted once. The rearrangement uses TRBV18 and TRBJ2-3, with D tentatively TRBD2 (6 bases). The V gene's germline CDR1 is KGHSH and CDR2 LQKENI. V shed 3 bases and J shed 0 bases, with 13 bases lying between them. The CDR3 loop spans 16 amino acids. The CDR3 coding sequence is TGTGCCAGCTCACCGGGTCCCGGGACTAGCACAGATACGCAGTATTTT. It codes for CASSPGPGTSTDTQYF.

The chain carries TRBV6-4 and TRBJ1-1; 10 bases fit TRBD1. V dropped 2 bases and J dropped 4; count of bases not matched to a gene: 7. Germline V gene data show CDR1 as MRHNA and CDR2 as SNTAGT. The CDR3 totals 16 residues. CDR3: CASSDPLRTGGTEAFF. Here the CDR3 DNA reads TGTGCCAGCAGTGACCCCCTACGGACAGGGGGCACTGAAGCTTTCTTT.

A word on this clone: At one end the junction does not follow the germline gene, possibly because of a read error. The chain combines TRBV27 with TRBJ2-1; 13 positions agree with TRBD2. The germline gives CDR1 MNHEY, CDR2 SMNVEV (reference sequence). The CDR3 totals 16 residues. The CDR3 sequence is CTSSPGTSGTYNEQFF. CDR3 in DNA: TGTACCAGCAGTCCCGGGACTAGCGGGACCTACAATGAGCAGTTCTTC.

A single count supports this clone. The CDR3 spells CASSFIMGGTEAFF. The CDR3 nucleotides are TGTGCCAGCAGTTTTATTATGGGGGGCACTGAAGCTTTCTTT. The chain uses TRBV28 and TRBJ1-1, with D possibly matching TRBD1 (5 bases). The CDR3 is 14 residues long. Trimming removed 3 bases from V and 4 bases from J, with 12 bases in between. Per germline, CDR1 MDHEN and CDR2 SYDVKM. The whole variable domain, filled in from reference TRBV28 and TRBJ1-1, reads DVKVTQSSRYLVKRTGEKVFLECVQDMDHENMFWYRQDPGLGLRLIYFSYDVKMKEKGDIPEGYSVSREKKERFSLILESASTNQTSMYLCASSFIMGGTEAFFGQGTRLTVV.

The V call is TRBV29-1, the J call TRBJ1-1; possibly TRBD1 for D (6 bases). The germline V gene encodes CDR1 SQVTM and CDR2 ANQGSEA. This CDR3 spans 12 amino acids. V was clipped by 0 bases and J by 6 bases, with 8 bases between them. CDR3: CSVEEAGAEAFF. CDR3 DNA: TGCAGCGTTGAAGAGGCAGGGGCTGAAGCTTTCTTT.

The rearrangement joins TRBV5-1 to TRBJ2-7; 8 nucleotides match TRBD1. CDR1 SGHRS and CDR2 YFSETQ come from the germline V gene. V lost 0 bases, J lost 2 bases, and 4 bases stayed unmatched. CDR3 length: 15 residues. The CDR3 loop is CASSLGPGGPYEQYF. DNA of the CDR3: TGCGCCAGCAGCTTGGGACCAGGGGGCCCCTACGAGCAGTACTTC.

The chain combines TRBV7-2 with TRBJ1-1; TRBD1 matches 8 bases. V lost 0 bases and J lost 4; bases outside the gene matches: 1. Germline V gene sequence: CDR1 SGHTA, CDR2 FQGNSA. This CDR3 is built from 14 residues. The CDR3 region is CASSLAGTGTEAFF. The CDR3 DNA follows: TGTGCCAGCAGCTTAGCCGGGACAGGCACTGAAGCTTTCTTT.

The V and J genes are TRBV5-4 and TRBJ2-1, with 9 positions matching TRBD2. Germline V gives CDR1 SGHNT, CDR2 YYREEE (reference sequence). This CDR3 region has 15 residues. V lost 4 bases to trimming and J lost 5 bases; unmatched junction nucleotides: 7. The CDR3 spells CASSRRLAAHNEQFF. DNA for the CDR3: TGTGCCAGCAGCCGTCGACTAGCGGCCCACAATGAGCAGTTCTTC.

The sample holds a few counts of this clone. The chain is built from TRBV2 and TRBJ2-4; the match to TRBD2 covers 14 bases. This CDR3 has 17 residues. Unmatched junction bases numbered 10, after V lost 6 bases and J lost 6 bases. Germline lookup yields CDR1 SNHLY and CDR2 FYNNEI. CDR3 in DNA: TGTGCCAGCAGCCTAGGGGGACTAGCGGGAGCGATAAACATTCAGTACTTC. Translating it yields CASSLGGLAGAINIQYF.

The CDR3 bases are TGTGCCAGCAGCTTAGGGTCCGGACAGGACCCCTATTCCGAGCAGTACTTC. Protein sequence: CASSLGSGQDPYSEQYF. This sequence joins TRBV11-3 and TRBJ2-7; 7 nucleotides match TRBD1. The CDR3 is made up of 17 amino acids. Looked up from germline, CDR1 is SGHNT and CDR2 is YENEEA. V lost 1 base, J lost 6 bases, and 15 bases stayed unmatched.

The rearrangement links TRBV2 to TRBJ1-1; 8 positions match TRBD1. CDR3 length: 16 amino acids. The germline V gene has CDR1 SNHLY and CDR2 FYNNEI. J was trimmed by 1 base and V by 8 bases; bases with no gene match: 12. CDR3 region: CASDLDREPANTEAFF. DNA of the CDR3: TGTGCCAGCGACCTGGACAGGGAACCCGCGAACACTGAAGCTTTCTTT.

A single count supports this clone. The chain is built from TRBV7-6 and TRBJ2-3; TRBD2 matches 8 bases. The germline gives CDR1 SGHVS, CDR2 FNYEAQ. This CDR3 has 16 amino acids. V lost 5 bases to trimming and J lost 0 bases; unmatched junction nucleotides: 7. This CDR3 is CASSPAGGVSTDTQYF. The CDR3 coding sequence is TGTGCCAGCAGCCCCGCCGGGGGGGTTAGCACAGATACGCAGTATTTT.

This chain joins TRBV29-1 and TRBJ1-2; D gene ambiguous. Germline CDR1 SQVTM, CDR2 ANQGSEA. The CDR3 covers 14 residues. Written as DNA, the CDR3 is TGCACCTCAACTGAGTCGGCGGAGTTTGGAGACTACACCTTC. This codes for CTSTESAEFGDYTF.